This is a list of T cell receptor beta chains from one sample in a study of shared clonotypes between healthy human individuals. Data came from immunoSEQ multiplex PCR; TCRdb stores just in-frame clones and leaves some out. The sample yields millions of clones, over 85% seen once. Sequenced input: naive CD4+ T cells sorted from blood. The receptor set was obtained from a man aged 18 to 30 in good health. Both conserved end residues are part of each CDR3. D genes are given only for firm matches. Part of the rows lack a size; the others show once, few, many or a class for expanded clones.

TRBJ1-3 | TRBV29-1 | NA | NA | TGCAGCGTTGACAGGGAAGCCGGAAACACCATATATTTT | CSVDREAGNTIYF
TRBJ2-3 | TRBV28 | NA | NA | TGTGCCAGCAGTCCCCTGGGGGCCCCGGGGGGCACAGATACGCAGTATTTT | CASSPLGAPGGTDTQYF
TRBJ1-2 | TRBV7-2 | few | NA | TGTGCCAGCACCCCACCTGGATCCGGGACCTATGGCTACACCTTC | CASTPPGSGTYGYTF
TRBJ2-7 | TRBV19 | NA | NA | TGTGCCAGTAGTGGGCTCCGACAGCCAGTCTACGAGCAGTACTTC | CASSGLRQPVYEQYF
TRBJ1-1 | TRBV30 | NA | NA | TGTGCCTGGACGAGAACATACGACACTGAAGCTTTCTTT | CAWTRTYDTEAFF
TRBJ1-1 | TRBV5-1 | few | TRBD1 | TGCGCCAGCAGCTTGGGGGACAGGGGCACTGAAGCTTTCTTT | CASSLGDRGTEAFF
TRBJ1-3 | TRBV7-2 | once | TRBD1 | TGTGCCAGCAGCGCTCGGGACAGCTCTGGAAACACCATATATTTT | CASSARDSSGNTIYF
TRBJ1-1 | TRBV7-3 | NA | NA | TGTGCCAGCAGCCGTCATGGGGGGTTGAACACTGAAGCTTTCTTT | CASSRHGGLNTEAFF
TRBJ2-7 | TRBV7-9 | NA | NA | TGTGCCAGCAGCTTAGCAGGGTTCGCCTACGAGCAGTACTTC | CASSLAGFAYEQYF
TRBJ1-5 | TRBV11-2 | NA | TRBD1 | TGTGCCAGCAGCACCACAGGGGGAAGGGATCAGCCCCAGCATTTT | CASSTTGGRDQPQHF
TRBJ2-7 | TRBV5-4 | NA | TRBD1 | TGTGCCAGCAGCACGCGGGACAGGGGGCCCTCCTACGAGCAGTACTTC | CASSTRDRGPSYEQYF
TRBJ1-2 | TRBV5-4 | NA | NA | TGTGCCAGCAGGGCGGCAGGAAACCATGGCTACACCTTC | CASRAAGNHGYTF
TRBJ2-5 | TRBV6-5 | once | NA | TGTGCCAGCAGGTCGTCCGGGGCAGAGACCCAGTACTTC | CASRSSGAETQYF
TRBJ1-4 | TRBV7-9 | NA | NA | TGTGCCAGCAGCTTTCGCACGGAGACCACTGAAAAACTGTTTTTT | CASSFRTETTEKLFF
TRBJ2-5 | TRBV9 | NA | TRBD1 | TGTGCCAGCAGCACCCGGGACAGTGCCCGGGAGACCCAGTACTTC | CASSTRDSARETQYF
TRBJ1-1 | TRBV7-2 | NA | NA | TGTGCCAGCAGCTTAGAAAGGATGGGACTCGAAGCTTTCTTT | CASSLERMGLEAFF
TRBJ1-1 | TRBV7-9 | NA | NA | TGTGCCAGCAGCCCACCCCTCGCTGAAGCTTTCTTT | CASSPPLAEAFF
TRBJ2-7 | TRBV5-1 | NA | NA | TGCGCCAGCAGGCAGGACGGCACGCTCACCGGGGAGCAGTACTTC | CASRQDGTLTGEQYF
TRBJ1-2 | TRBV19 | NA | TRBD1 | TGTGCCAGTAGTGACCGGGACAGGGGGTCCGGCTACACCTTC | CASSDRDRGSGYTF
TRBJ1-1 | TRBV29-1 | NA | NA | TGCAGCGTCGGCAACTACAGAAAGAACACTGAAGCTTTCTTT | CSVGNYRKNTEAFF
TRBJ1-2 | TRBV9 | NA | NA | TGTGCCAGCAGCGCCCAGGGTGATGGCTACACCTTC | CASSAQGDGYTF
TRBJ2-7 | TRBV27 | NA | TRBD1 | TGTGCCAGCAGTTACGACAGGGGAAGCTCCTACGAGCAGTACTTC | CASSYDRGSSYEQYF
TRBJ2-3 | TRBV5-6 | once | NA | TGTGCCAGCGAGTTTTTCTTTCGCACAGATACGCAGTATTTT | CASEFFFRTDTQYF
TRBJ2-4 | TRBV7-8 | NA | TRBD1 | TGTGCCAGCAGCTTAAGGGGGCAACTAGCCAAAAACATTCAGTACTTC | CASSLRGQLAKNIQYF
TRBJ2-7 | TRBV7-2 | NA | TRBD2 | TGTGCCAGCAGCGTCCAGGGACTAGCGGCCTACGAGCAGTACTTC | CASSVQGLAAYEQYF
TRBJ2-2 | TRBV5-1 | NA | NA | TGCGCCAGCAGAGAAGTTGACACCGGGGAGCTGTTTTTT | CASREVDTGELFF
TRBJ2-7 | TRBV25-1 | once | TRBD2 | TGTGCCAGCAGCGGGACTAGGCGCGAGCAGTACTTC | CASSGTRREQYF
TRBJ1-3 | TRBV9 | NA | NA | TGTGCCAGCAGCGTAGGGGAGACCTCTGGAAACACCATATATTTT | CASSVGETSGNTIYF
TRBJ1-1 | TRBV18 | NA | NA | TGTGCCAGCTCCCACAGAGTTGAGACGAGCACTGAAGCTTTCTTT | CASSHRVETSTEAFF
TRBJ2-1 | TRBV10-3 | NA | NA | TGTGCCATCAGTGAGTCGGGGGGGCCATACAATGAGCAGTTCTTC | CAISESGGPYNEQFF
TRBJ1-2 | TRBV27 | NA | NA | TGTGCCAGCAGGACAGGATCCGATGGCTACACCTTC | CASRTGSDGYTF
TRBJ2-3 | TRBV21-1 | NA | NA | TGTGCCAGCAGCAAAGTCCAGGGGGAGGCGCAGTATTTT | CASSKVQGEAQYF
TRBJ2-5 | TRBV11-3 | few | NA | TGTGCCAGCAGCTTAGGCCCGGGGGCGGTGCAGTACTTC | CASSLGPGAVQYF
TRBJ2-5 | TRBV5-1 | NA | TRBD2 | TGCGCCAGTGAAGGTGGGACTAGCGGTCCCATTCGCCGGGAGACCCAGTACTTC | CASEGGTSGPIRRETQYF
TRBJ2-1 | TRBV7-6 | NA | NA | TGTGCCAGCAGCTCCGGACACGAGCAGTTCTTC | CASSSGHEQFF
TRBJ2-2 | TRBV7-2 | NA | TRBD1 | TGTGCCAGCAGCTCGGACAGGGAATCGAACACCGGGGAGCTGTTTTTT | CASSSDRESNTGELFF
TRBJ2-3 | TRBV5-1 | once | NA | TGCGCCAGCAGCCAATCCCCTACAGATACGCAGTATTTT | CASSQSPTDTQYF
TRBJ1-4 | TRBV5-1 | once | NA | TGCGCCAGCAGGCAAGGGGGAACTAATGAAAAACTGTTTTTT | CASRQGGTNEKLFF
TRBJ1-1 | TRBV28 | NA | NA | TGTGCCACCGCCGGGGGGAAGAACACTGAAGCTTTCTTT | CATAGGKNTEAFF
TRBJ2-1 | TRBV10-1 | NA | TRBD2 | TGCGCCAGCGGAGGCACAGGCCCCGGGAGGGTCAATGAGCAGTTCTTC | CASGGTGPGRVNEQFF
TRBJ1-3 | TRBV11-2 | NA | NA | TGTGCCAGCAGGCCCGGGGCGCTCGGAGACACCATATATTTT | CASRPGALGDTIYF
TRBJ2-6 | TRBV18 | NA | NA | TGTGCCAGCTCACCCTTACTCGACTCTGGGGCCAACGTCCTGACTTTC | CASSPLLDSGANVLTF
TRBJ1-3 | TRBV9 | NA | NA | TGTGCCAGCAGCGGAATGAGTCTGAGGGGAAACACCATATATTTT | CASSGMSLRGNTIYF
TRBJ2-1 | TRBV4-3 | NA | TRBD1 | TGCGCCAGCAGCCAACCGCCGGGACAGGGGCCGGACAATGAGCAGTTCTTC | CASSQPPGQGPDNEQFF
TRBJ2-1 | TRBV5-4 | NA | NA | TGTGCCAGCAGCGTCGGGGGTCCGAGCTCCTACAATGAGCAGTTCTTC | CASSVGGPSSYNEQFF
TRBJ2-5 | TRBV18 | NA | TRBD2 | TGTGCCAGCTCACCTTCCCTAACTAGCGGGGGCCAAGAGACCCAGTACTTC | CASSPSLTSGGQETQYF
TRBJ1-6 | TRBV5-4 | NA | TRBD1 | TGTGCCAGCAGCCCCCGGGCGGCAGGGGGTTATTCACCCCTCCACTTT | CASSPRAAGGYSPLHF
TRBJ1-4 | TRBV19 | NA | TRBD1 | TGTGCCAGTAGCCCCGACAGGGGGCTCTTAACTAATGAAAAACTGTTTTTT | CASSPDRGLLTNEKLFF
TRBJ1-1 | TRBV6-6 | NA | NA | TGTGCCAGCAGCAGGTTTGACACTGAAGCTTTCTTT | CASSRFDTEAFF
TRBJ1-1 | TRBV6-5 | NA | NA | TGTGCCAGCAGTTATTCCGGGTCGGTAACAGCTTTCTTT | CASSYSGSVTAFF
TRBJ2-7 | TRBV28 | NA | NA | TGTGCCAGCAGTGAACAGGGCTTCCCCCCACTTACGAAGGGTGAGCAGTACTTC | CASSEQGFPPLTKGEQYF
TRBJ1-5 | TRBV7-2 | NA | TRBD1 | TGTGCCAGCAGCTTGGGACAGGGGAGCCAGCCCCAGCATTTT | CASSLGQGSQPQHF
TRBJ2-3 | TRBV7-2 | NA | NA | TGTGCCAGCAGCCCAAGGTTTTGGCCGACAGATACGCAGTATTTT | CASSPRFWPTDTQYF
TRBJ1-2 | TRBV6-5 | NA | NA | TGTGCCAGCAGTTACTCGGGCAGTCTTAACTATGGCTACACCTTC | CASSYSGSLNYGYTF
TRBJ1-5 | TRBV4-1 | many | NA | TGCGCCAGCAGCCTGGGGAGGACCAATCAGCCCCAGCATTTT | CASSLGRTNQPQHF
TRBJ2-5 | TRBV28 | NA | TRBD1 | TGTGCCAGCAGTTCCGCCGGCCAGGGGGAAGAGACCCAGTACTTC | CASSSAGQGEETQYF
TRBJ1-4 | TRBV7-9 | NA | NA | TGTGCCAGCACCCCACGGGCTACTGAAAAACTGTTTTTT | CASTPRATEKLFF
TRBJ1-4 | TRBV11-2 | NA | TRBD1 | TGTGCCAGCAGCTTTCTCCGCCAGGGGGTCGGTGAAAAACTGTTTTTT | CASSFLRQGVGEKLFF
TRBJ2-7 | TRBV5-1 | NA | TRBD2 | TGCGCCAGCAGCTTGGATCTTGGCGGGGGGGCCAACGAGCAGTACTTC | CASSLDLGGGANEQYF
TRBJ1-6 | TRBV2 | NA | TRBD1 | TGTGCCAGCAGTGAAGGACAGGGGGGTTCACCCCTCCACTTT | CASSEGQGGSPLHF